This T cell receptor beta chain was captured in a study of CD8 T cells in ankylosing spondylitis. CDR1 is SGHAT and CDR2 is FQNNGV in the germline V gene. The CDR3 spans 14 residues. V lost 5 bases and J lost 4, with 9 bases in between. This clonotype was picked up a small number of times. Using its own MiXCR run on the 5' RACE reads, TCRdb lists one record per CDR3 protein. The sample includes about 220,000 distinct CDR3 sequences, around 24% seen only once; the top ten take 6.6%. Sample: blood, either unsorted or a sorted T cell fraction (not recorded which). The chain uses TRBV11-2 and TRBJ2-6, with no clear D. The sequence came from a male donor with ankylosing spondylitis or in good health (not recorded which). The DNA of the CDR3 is TGTGCCAGCAGCCCCACTGCCGGGGCCAACGTCCTGACTTTC. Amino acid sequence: CASSPTAGANVLTF.